The 21 T cell receptor beta chains below were found in one sample sequenced in a study of shared clonotypes between healthy human individuals. The repertoire was sequenced with immunoSEQ multiplex PCR; TCRdb's copy has only in-frame clones and lacks some. The table shows about 2,500,000 clones, with approximately 94% occurring only once. The sequencing input was naive CD4+ T cells sorted from blood. Subset here: CD45RA+ positively selected. Receptor source: a man younger than 35 in good health.

V and J are TRBV4-1 and TRBJ2-7, with 13 bases that match TRBD2. CDR1 and CDR2 (germline): MGHRA, YSYEKL. The V and J ends lost 0 bases and 7 bases, in that order; junction bases with no gene match: 6. The CDR3 runs 16 residues. The CDR3 here is CASSQELAGGPREQYF. CDR3 nucleotide sequence: TGCGCCAGCAGCCAAGAACTAGCGGGGGGGCCTCGGGAGCAGTACTTC.

CDR3 region: CASSLGRGGPYEQYF. The CDR3 bases are TGTGCCAGCAGTTTAGGCAGGGGGGGACCCTACGAGCAGTACTTC. The chain is built from TRBV27 and TRBJ2-7; D possibly uses TRBD1 or TRBD2 (7 bases each). The germline CDR1 and CDR2 sequences are MNHEY and SMNVEV (reference sequence). V lost 2 bases to trimming and J lost 2 bases, with 13 bases between them. The CDR3 covers 15 residues.

This clone came up once. The V gene is TRBV5-1, the J gene TRBJ1-2, with 7 nucleotides matching TRBD1. V lost 0 bases and J lost 10; bases outside the gene matches: 9. CDR3 length equals 14 residues. Per the germline V gene, CDR1 is SGHRS and CDR2 is YFSETQ. The DNA for the CDR3 is TGCGCCAGCAGCTTGGGGGTGACAGGGTCAACCTACACCTTC. Translated: CASSLGVTGSTYTF.

V and J are TRBV6-5 and TRBJ1-3; D call uncertain. Trimming removed 6 bases from V and 7 bases from J, with 7 bases in between. Germline assignment: CDR1 MNHEY and CDR2 SVGAGI. The CDR3 loop spans 11 amino acids. CDR3 sequence: CASSRQNTIYF. The CDR3 DNA is TGTGCCAGCAGCCGCCAGAACACCATATATTTT.

V and J are TRBV18 and TRBJ2-7, with 7 bases matching TRBD2. Germline loops: CDR1 KGHSH, CDR2 LQKENI. The J segment lost 3 bases and the V segment lost 5 bases, leaving 10 bases of the junction unmatched. The CDR3 loop spans 15 amino acids. CDR3 in DNA: TGTGCCAGCTCAGTTCTTCCTAGCGGCAACTACGAGCAGTACTTC. It yields the protein CASSVLPSGNYEQYF.

The V and J genes are TRBV27 and TRBJ1-6; 7 nucleotides agree with TRBD1. CDR1 MNHEY and CDR2 SMNVEV come from the germline V gene (reference sequence). The CDR3 has 16 residues. The V segment lost 5 bases and the J segment 7 bases; nucleotides outside the gene matches: 11. The CDR3 is CASSIWGDSLNSPLHF. The CDR3 DNA reads as TGTGCCAGCAGTATTTGGGGGGACAGTCTAAATTCACCCCTCCACTTT.

V gene TRBV18 combines with J gene TRBJ2-2; a possible D gene is TRBD2 (6 bases). Germline V gene sequence: CDR1 KGHSH, CDR2 LQKENI. The V and J ends lost 2 bases and 3 bases respectively, with 7 bases between them. The CDR3 has 14 residues. CDR3 amino acids: CASSPGGYTGELFF. The CDR3 DNA is TGTGCCAGCTCACCAGGGGGGTACACCGGGGAGCTGTTTTTT.

Remarks on this clone: The sample holds other DNA sequences that translate to the same CDR3. This rearrangement joins TRBV5-1 to TRBJ2-3, with D hard to call. V was clipped by 1 base and J by 0 bases, with 6 bases between them. The CDR3 contains 14 residues. The germline CDR1 and CDR2 sequences are SGHRS and YFSETQ. This CDR3 is CASSLSGSTDTQYF. As DNA, the CDR3 is TGCGCCAGCAGCTTGTCCGGAAGCACAGATACGCAGTATTTT.

This sequence joins TRBV7-2 and TRBJ1-2; 7 positions agree with TRBD1. Germline values: CDR1 SGHTA, CDR2 FQGNSA. V gave up 3 bases and J gave up 3 bases; unmatched junction bases: 7. The CDR3 totals 15 residues. CDR3 protein: CASSLGQLRDYGYTF. The CDR3 nucleotides are TGTGCCAGCAGCTTGGGACAGCTTCGTGACTATGGCTACACCTTC.

This clone was observed once. The rearrangement joins TRBV7-9 to TRBJ2-1; TRBD2 might be the D (6 bases). CDR3 length equals 17 residues. CDR1 and CDR2 from the germline V gene are SEHNR and FQNEAQ (reference sequence). The ends were cut back, 5 bases at V and 9 bases at J, with 26 bases in the middle. The CDR3 nucleotides are TGTGCCAGCAGCCGAAATTTGGGAGGACATTTTGGTATTGAGCAGTTCTTC. Encoded protein: CASSRNLGGHFGIEQFF.

V and J are TRBV5-1 and TRBJ2-7; 9 bases are a match to TRBD1. CDR1 SGHRS and CDR2 YFSETQ come from the germline V gene. CDR3 length: 15 amino acids. V was pared by 4 bases and J by 6 bases, with 11 bases of the junction left unmatched. The CDR3 is CASSVSRDRAGEQYF. The CDR3 DNA reads as TGCGCCAGCAGCGTGTCCCGGGACAGGGCTGGCGAGCAGTACTTC.

The chain couples TRBV18 to TRBJ2-3; D tentatively fits TRBD1 or TRBD2 (5 bases each). CDR1 is KGHSH, CDR2 LQKENI, per germline. V was trimmed by 6 bases and J by 7 bases, leaving 14 bases between them. CDR3 size: 13 residues. The CDR3 is CASSMGDGNTQYF. In DNA form, the CDR3 reads TGTGCCAGCTCGATGGGGGACGGAAATACGCAGTATTTT.

V usage is TRBV5-1 and J usage is TRBJ2-6; D is perhaps TRBD2 (5 bases). Trimming left V 2 bases short and J 4 bases short, with 19 bases between. Germline V gene sequence: CDR1 SGHRS, CDR2 YFSETQ. This CDR3 contains 18 residues. The CDR3: CASSLWTVGTSGANVLTF. The CDR3 DNA reads as TGCGCCAGCAGCTTATGGACTGTCGGCACGTCCGGGGCCAACGTCCTGACTTTC.

The gene calls are TRBV10-3 and TRBJ2-7, with 10 bases aligning to TRBD1. CDR1 and CDR2 from the germline V gene are ENHRY and SYGVKD. Trimming removed 7 bases from V and 6 bases from J; junction bases left unmatched: 9. The CDR3 runs to 14 residues. CDR3 loop: CAITHGTGAGEQYF. The CDR3 coding sequence is TGTGCCATCACCCATGGGACAGGGGCCGGCGAGCAGTACTTC.

This clone was seen just once. The V call is TRBV2, the J call TRBJ1-4; D possibly corresponds to TRBD1 (5 bases). V was cut by 8 bases and J by 5 bases, with 15 bases left in between. Germline assignment: CDR1 SNHLY and CDR2 FYNNEI. The CDR3 totals 14 residues. In DNA, the CDR3 is TGTGCCAGCCAAAGCCAAAGGGGAAATGAAAAACTGTTTTTT. This sequence encodes CASQSQRGNEKLFF.

V usage is TRBV19 and J usage is TRBJ2-7, with 7 bases fitting TRBD1. Germline trimming cut 0 bases from V and 1 base from J; bases unmatched to any gene: 3. The CDR3 loop spans 15 amino acids. Germline V CDR1 and CDR2: LNHDA, SQIVND (reference sequence). The CDR3, as DNA: TGTGCCAGTAGTATAGATATGGGACAGTCCTACGAGCAGTACTTC. Translating gives CASSIDMGQSYEQYF.

The V call is TRBV2, the J call TRBJ1-5; 10 positions match TRBD1. The CDR3 runs 17 residues. Germline CDR1 SNHLY, CDR2 FYNNEI. Trimming cost V 3 bases and J 1 base; bases outside gene matches: 6. The CDR3 reads CASSEGQGIQSNQPQHF. For the CDR3, the DNA is TGTGCCAGCAGTGAGGGACAGGGGATCCAGAGCAATCAGCCCCAGCATTTT.

This rearrangement joins TRBV7-2 to TRBJ1-4; TRBD1 aligns across 9 bases. V lost 5 bases to trimming and J lost 14 bases; unmatched junction nucleotides: 12. This CDR3 is built from 14 residues. CDR1 is SGHTA, CDR2 FQGNSA, per germline. The CDR3 DNA is TGTGCCAGCAGCCGACAGGGGGGCGGCGTAGGGCTGTTTTTT. As protein: CASSRQGGGVGLFF.

Notes on this clone: The sample has other DNA sequences that encode this CDR3 too. This chain joins TRBV20-1 and TRBJ2-3; D uncertain. This CDR3 region has 11 residues. Trimming shortened V by 5 bases and J by 2 bases, and 5 bases separated the two germline ends. Germline values: CDR1 DFQATT, CDR2 SNEGSKA (reference sequence). CDR3 amino acids: CSALYTDTQYF. The CDR3 bases are TGCAGTGCTTTGTACACAGATACGCAGTATTTT.

The V and J genes are TRBV10-3 and TRBJ2-5, with 12 bases fitting TRBD2. Germline CDR1 and CDR2: ENHRY and SYGVKD. The CDR3 is made up of 17 amino acids. J lost 2 bases, V lost 5 bases, and 9 bases had no gene match. CDR3 in DNA: TGTGCCATCAGTCCCATAGGGACTAGCGGGCGGCAAGAGACCCAGTACTTC. Residues: CAISPIGTSGRQETQYF.

The chain links TRBV11-2 to TRBJ2-3, with D possibly matching TRBD1 (6 bases). The CDR3 is 15 amino acids. The V gene's germline CDR1 is SGHAT and CDR2 FQNNGV. Trimming removed 3 bases from V and 6 bases from J, with 16 bases in between. CDR3 loop: CASSFGAGVLDTQYF. The CDR3 bases are TGTGCCAGCAGCTTTGGGGCAGGGGTACTGGATACGCAGTATTTT.